This T cell receptor (beta chain) was obtained from a study of T cell changes during pregnancy in multiple sclerosis. Libraries were prepared by immunoSEQ multiplex PCR; TCRdb keeps only in-frame clonotypes and omits some of them. The sample holds 30,000 to 45,000 clones, roughly 91% seen once. This clone was detected a few times. This sequence was found in a female donor with multiple sclerosis, enrolled in a pregnancy study. The starting material was CD8+ T cells from peripheral blood mononuclear cells, obtained in the second trimester of pregnancy.

The CDR3 loop reads CASSPTSGSYNEQFF. DNA for the CDR3: TGTGCCAGTAGTCCCACTAGCGGGAGTTACAATGAGCAGTTCTTC. The chain recombines TRBV19 with TRBJ2-1; 11 bases line up with TRBD2. Germline V gene sequence: CDR1 LNHDA, CDR2 SQIVND (reference sequence). V lost 5 bases to trimming and J lost 4 bases; unmatched junction nucleotides: 4. The CDR3 is 15 residues long.